A selection of T cell receptor beta chains follows, all from one sample in a study of T cell responses to AZD1222 COVID-19 vaccine. Clones were read by immunoSEQ multiplex PCR, and TCRdb kept only the in-frame ones, dropping some. Among tens of thousands of clones listed, 86% were seen once. The specimen was peripheral blood, collected 28 days after the second AZD1222 dose. Every receptor here comes from an adult who received the AZD1222 COVID-19 vaccine. The CDR3 runs from the conserved cysteine through the conserved F or W. D genes are given only for firm matches. Expanded clones are given a class, and other clones once, few, many or no size at all.

V: TRBV3-1/TRBV3-2; D: TRBD1; J: TRBJ2-1; length: 16; size: NA; DNA: TGTGCCAGCAGCCAGTGGACAGGGGGATCCTACAATGAGCAGTTCTTC; CDR3: CASSQWTGGSYNEQFF
V: TRBV6-1; D: TRBD1; J: TRBJ1-2; length: 14; size: NA; DNA: TGTGCCAGCAGTGAAACCGGGACAGGGTATCGATACACCTTC; CDR3: CASSETGTGYRYTF
V: TRBV7-9; D: TRBD1; J: TRBJ1-2; length: 14; size: NA; DNA: TGTGCCAGCAGCCGACAGGGCTTTGACTATGGCTACACCTTC; CDR3: CASSRQGFDYGYTF
V: TRBV5-1; D: TRBD2; J: TRBJ2-7; length: 14; size: NA; DNA: TGCGCCAGCAGCGGAGCGGGGGGCCAAAGAGAGCAGTACTTC; CDR3: CASSGAGGQREQYF
V: TRBV6-5; D: TRBD2; J: TRBJ2-5; length: 15; size: NA; DNA: TGTGCCAGCAGTTACGGGCAGCAGCGGGGAGAGACCCAGTACTTC; CDR3: CASSYGQQRGETQYF
V: TRBV27; D: NA; J: TRBJ1-1; length: 14; size: NA; DNA: TGTGCCAGCAGCCCCGCGCCGGTGAACACTGAAGCTTTCTTT; CDR3: CASSPAPVNTEAFF
V: TRBV7-3; D: NA; J: TRBJ2-2; length: 16; size: NA; DNA: TGTGCCAGCAGCCCCGAGGGGGCGGGAGGTTCCGGGGAGCTGTTTTTT; CDR3: CASSPEGAGGSGELFF
V: TRBV19; D: NA; J: TRBJ2-7; length: 14; size: medium-sized; DNA: TGTGCCAGTAGCCGGGACACCATCTCCTACGAGCAGTACTTC; CDR3: CASSRDTISYEQYF
V: TRBV19; D: NA; J: TRBJ1-5; length: 12; size: NA; DNA: TGTGCCACTAAAGGCAGCAATCAGCCCCAGCATTTT; CDR3: CATKGSNQPQHF
V: TRBV12-3/TRBV12-4; D: NA; J: TRBJ2-4; length: 13; size: NA; DNA: TGTGCCAGCAGTTTAGGAGTAGAAAACATTCAGTACTTC; CDR3: CASSLGVENIQYF